Shown below are 2 T cell receptor beta chains from a single sample sequenced in a study of T-cell memory formation after mild COVID-19. Via MiXCR, TCRdb re-called the 5' RACE reads, giving one row per CDR3 protein. The profile shows 280,000 or so distinct CDR3 sequences, roughly 18% of them singletons. The specimen sequenced was PBMCs or a T cell subset sorted from them (not recorded which). Receptors were obtained from a man younger than 35 who had mild COVID-19 (a few samples of this study predate the infection). Cell type and time point are not known.

There are many counts of this clonotype. This chain links TRBV4-1 with TRBJ2-5; maybe TRBD1 (5 bases). Germline V gene lookup returns CDR1 MGHRA and CDR2 YSYEKL. Deletions cut 4 bases from V and 1 base from J, with 13 bases between. The CDR3 consists of 15 residues. The CDR3 nucleotides read TGCGCCAGCAGCCTCGGGCAGGGCGGCCAAGAGACCCAGTACTTC. Its protein product is CASSLGQGGQETQYF.

This chain links TRBV24-1 with TRBJ2-7, with D possibly TRBD1 on 6 matching bases. This CDR3 has 11 amino acids. V was cut by 10 bases and J by 6 bases, with 12 bases left in between. The germline V gene has CDR1 KGHDR and CDR2 SFDVKD. The CDR3 nucleotides read TGTGCCACTAACCTGGGGGCCGAGCAGTACGTC. Translation: CATNLGAEQYV.